The TCR beta chain described here comes from a study of PD-L1 blockade in urothelial cancer. Looking at the study overall: Patients started atezolizumab at some point between 2013 and 2015, 1,200 mg intravenously every 3 weeks.

Time point indicated: peripheral blood 6 weeks after treatment start. The assay was immunoSEQ multiplex PCR, and TCRdb's table has in-frame clones only and misses some. The repertoire holds around 50,000 clones, with approximately 85% as singletons. The sequence was obtained from a middle-aged man with urothelial cancer. The input for sequencing was PBMCs, taken around atezolizumab (anti-PD-L1) treatment.

The CDR3 bases are TGCGCCAGCAGGCAGACAGTTGTTGGGAATGAGCAGTTCTTC. As protein: CASRQTVVGNEQFF. V is TRBV5-1 and J is TRBJ2-1; D is perhaps TRBD1 (5 bases). Germline V gene data show CDR1 as SGHRS and CDR2 as YFSETQ. The V gene lost 5 bases and the J gene lost 7 bases, with 16 bases spanning the gap. This CDR3 is built from 14 residues. Full variable domain (missing parts from reference TRBV5-1 and TRBJ2-1): KAGVTQTPRYLIKTRGQQVTLSCSPISGHRSVSWYQQTPGQGLQFLFEYFSETQRNKGNFPGRFSGRQFSNSRSEMNVSTLELGDSALYLCASRQTVVGNEQFFGPGTRLTVL.